Below, 31 T cell receptor beta chains from the same sample are listed, as sequenced in a study of neoadjuvant nivolumab and ipilimumab in lung cancer. The protocol was immunoSEQ multiplex PCR, while the TCRdb copy is restricted to in-frame clones and leaves out a portion. The sample records about 25,000 clones, more than 75% being singletons. The specimen was tumor tissue, collected after neoadjuvant nivolumab, alone or with ipilimumab, at or shortly before surgery. The source of these receptors is an adult with non-small cell lung cancer.

The chain joins TRBV25-1 to TRBJ2-7; 7 nucleotides align to TRBD2. J gave up 3 bases and V 5 bases, and 7 bases lay outside the gene matches. Germline V gene sequence: CDR1 MGHDK, CDR2 SYGVNS. The CDR3 is 14 amino acids. The CDR3 region is CASSYGGSLYEQYF. CDR3 DNA sequence: TGTGCCAGCAGTTATGGCGGGAGTCTCTACGAGCAGTACTTC.

This clone was recorded only once. This chain connects TRBV2 to TRBJ2-3, with TRBD1 as a possible D gene (5 bases). This CDR3 has 14 amino acids. Trimming shortened V by 7 bases and J by 4 bases, and 15 bases separated the two germline ends. Looked up from germline, CDR1 is SNHLY and CDR2 is FYNNEI. CDR3 sequence reads: CASKTGRVSDTQYF. For the CDR3, the DNA is TGTGCCAGCAAAACGGGCAGGGTTTCAGATACGCAGTATTTT.

This chain links TRBV7-2 with TRBJ2-1, with 8 bases fitting TRBD1. CDR1 is SGHTA and CDR2 is FQGNSA in the germline V gene. Unmatched junction bases numbered 10, after V lost 5 bases and J lost 4 bases. The CDR3 totals 16 residues. The CDR3 DNA is TGTGCCAGCAGCCCAGGGGGCGGGACCAATTACAATGAGCAGTTCTTC. Protein sequence: CASSPGGGTNYNEQFF.

As DNA, the CDR3 is TGTGCCAGCAGTTCCGACCCGACTGTGATCCACGAGCAGTACTTC. Encoded protein: CASSSDPTVIHEQYF. The chain is built from TRBV6-5 and TRBJ2-7; D unclear. CDR1 and CDR2 (germline): MNHEY, SVGAGI. The CDR3 runs to 15 residues. The V and J ends lost 4 bases and 5 bases respectively, with 18 bases between them.

The chain uses TRBV27 and TRBJ1-4; D remains unclear. V was cut by 3 bases and J by 5 bases, with 10 bases left in between. Germline CDR1 and CDR2: MNHEY and SMNVEV (reference sequence). The CDR3 spans 14 residues. CDR3 sequence: CASSFGRSNEKLFF. In nucleotides, the CDR3 is TGTGCCAGCAGTTTCGGTCGCTCGAATGAAAAACTGTTTTTT.

The J gene is TRBJ2-1, the V gene TRBV7-2; D is unresolved. Germline V lookup: CDR1 SGHTA, CDR2 FQGNSA. This CDR3 contains 16 residues. V was cut by 0 bases and J by 3 bases, with 12 bases left in between. The CDR3 nucleotides are TGTGCCAGCAGCTTAGCCTCCGACTGGGTCTACAATGAGCAGTTCTTC. Amino acids: CASSLASDWVYNEQFF. Full variable domain (missing parts from reference TRBV7-2 and TRBJ2-1): GAGVSQSPSNKVTEKGKDVELRCDPISGHTALYWYRQSLGQGLEFLIYFQGNSAPDKSGLPSDRFSAERTGGSVSTLTIQRTQQEDSAVYLCASSLASDWVYNEQFFGPGTRLTVL.

The rearrangement uses TRBV6-1 and TRBJ2-7, with TRBD1 identical over 8 bases. There are 13 residues in the CDR3. The J segment lost 4 bases and the V segment lost 6 bases, leaving 5 bases of the junction unmatched. Germline V gene lookup returns CDR1 MNHNS and CDR2 SASEGT. The CDR3 sequence is CASSGQGLYEQYF. CDR3 DNA sequence: TGTGCCAGCAGCGGACAGGGCTTATACGAGCAGTACTTC.

This chain links TRBV2 with TRBJ2-1; no clear D. The CDR3 is made up of 14 amino acids. Germline CDR1 reads SNHLY; CDR2 reads FYNNEI. V was pared by 1 base and J by 3 bases, with 7 bases between. The CDR3: CASSEVASYNEQFF. The DNA for the CDR3 is TGTGCCAGCAGTGAAGTCGCCAGCTACAATGAGCAGTTCTTC.

This clone was counted once. CDR3 region: CASSLRDSSANEQFF. CDR3 DNA: TGTGCCAGCAGCTTACGGGACTCCTCGGCCAATGAGCAGTTCTTC. The chain recombines TRBV7-9 with TRBJ2-1, with TRBD2 as a possible D gene (6 bases). Germline V gene lookup returns CDR1 SEHNR and CDR2 FQNEAQ (reference sequence). V lost 2 bases and J lost 6, with 14 bases in between. The CDR3 has 15 amino acids.

V gene TRBV30 combines with J gene TRBJ1-1; the D is unclear. Trimming took 2 bases from V and 2 from J, leaving 12 bases between them. CDR3 length: 14 amino acids. Germline V gives CDR1 GTSNPN, CDR2 SVGIG (reference sequence). CDR3 sequence: CAWSPPGGNTEAFF. In nucleotides, the CDR3 is TGTGCCTGGAGTCCACCCGGAGGTAACACTGAAGCTTTCTTT.

This chain joins TRBV9 and TRBJ2-7, with D tentatively TRBD1 (5 bases). Trimming shortened V by 4 bases and J by 2 bases, and 13 bases separated the two germline ends. Germline CDR1 reads SGDLS; CDR2 reads YYNGEE. The CDR3 has 14 amino acids. CDR3 protein: CASSQGHVAYEQYF. The CDR3 DNA follows: TGTGCCAGCAGCCAAGGACATGTAGCCTACGAGCAGTACTTC.

The V call is TRBV4-2, the J call TRBJ1-5; a weak D match, TRBD1 (5 bases). The CDR3 totals 15 residues. CDR1 is LGHNA and CDR2 is YNFKEQ in the germline V gene. Trimming removed 0 bases at V and 4 bases at J, with 10 bases between. This CDR3 reads CASSQDAAGNQPQHF. CDR3 DNA sequence: TGTGCCAGCAGCCAAGATGCGGCAGGGAATCAGCCCCAGCATTTT.

The chain links TRBV6-1 to TRBJ2-7; D is perhaps TRBD2 (6 bases). CDR1 and CDR2 (germline): MNHNS, SASEGT. CDR3 length: 13 residues. Trimming left V 6 bases short and J 2 bases short, with 11 bases between. CDR3 protein: CASSLLATYEQYF. Here the CDR3 DNA reads TGTGCCAGCAGCCTACTAGCTACCTACGAGCAGTACTTC.

This rearrangement joins TRBV18 to TRBJ1-1; 7 positions match TRBD1. V lost 4 bases to trimming and J lost 0 bases; unmatched junction nucleotides: 2. The CDR3 runs 14 residues. CDR1 is KGHSH and CDR2 is LQKENI in the germline V gene. The CDR3 nucleotides read TGTGCCAGCTCACTGACAGGGTTGAACACTGAAGCTTTCTTT. Translating gives CASSLTGLNTEAFF. Full variable domain (outside the CDR3, taken from reference TRBV18 and TRBJ1-1): NAGVMQNPRHLVRRRGQEARLRCSPMKGHSHVYWYRQLPEEGLKFMVYLQKENIIDESGMPKERFSAEFPKEGPSILRIQQVVRGDSAAYFCASSLTGLNTEAFFGQGTRLTVV.

The J gene is TRBJ2-2, the V gene TRBV10-2; 12 bases are a match to TRBD2. The CDR3 is 16 amino acids. J gave up 3 bases and V 4 bases, and 3 bases lay outside the gene matches. The germline CDR1 and CDR2 sequences are WSHSY and SAAADI. CDR3 amino acids: CASSGLAGEDTGELFF. CDR3 DNA: TGCGCCAGCAGTGGACTAGCGGGAGAGGACACCGGGGAGCTGTTTTTT.

This clone has more than one count but fewer than ten. V gene TRBV19 combines with J gene TRBJ2-1; 8 bases agree with TRBD2. This CDR3 comprises 14 residues. CDR1 is LNHDA, CDR2 SQIVND, per germline (reference sequence). J lost 4 bases, V lost 6 bases, and 5 bases had no gene match. The CDR3 region has the DNA TGTGCCAGTAGATTAGCGGGACTATACAATGAGCAGTTCTTC. Translating it yields CASRLAGLYNEQFF.

The CDR3 DNA sequence: TGTGCCAGCAGCTTTGCTAGCGGGAGGGCGGGTGATACGCAGTATTTT. Translation gives CASSFASGRAGDTQYF. The chain joins TRBV7-2 to TRBJ2-3, with 12 bases identical to TRBD2. The CDR3 is made up of 16 amino acids. After removal of 3 bases from V and 6 bases from J, the junction contained 7 bases not matched to a gene. CDR1 SGHTA and CDR2 FQGNSA come from the germline V gene.

This clone was seen a single time. V is TRBV10-3 and J is TRBJ2-6; D remains ambiguous. The length of the CDR3 is 16 residues. V was cut by 0 bases and J by 0 bases, with 6 bases left in between. CDR1 and CDR2 (germline): ENHRY, SYGVKD. The CDR3 region has the DNA TGTGCCATCAGTGAGTCCTATCTCTCTGGGGCCAACGTCCTGACTTTC. Residues: CAISESYLSGANVLTF.

The chain is built from TRBV11-2 and TRBJ2-7; 9 bases are a match to TRBD2. V was pared by 5 bases and J by 0 bases, with 2 bases of the junction left unmatched. The CDR3 has 14 residues. Per germline, CDR1 SGHAT and CDR2 FQNNGV. The CDR3 reads CASSPGLASYEQYF. CDR3 DNA: TGTGCCAGCAGCCCGGGACTAGCCTCCTACGAGCAGTACTTC.

In this sample, this clone turned up once. V is TRBV5-5 and J is TRBJ2-7, with a weak D call TRBD1 (6 bases). The germline V and J ends were trimmed by 2 bases and 5 bases, with 14 bases remaining between them. The CDR3 length is 14 residues. Looked up from germline, CDR1 is SGHKS and CDR2 is YYEKEE (reference sequence). The CDR3 nucleotides are TGTGCCAGCAGCTTATTACAGGGTTCCGACGAGCAGTACTTC. It encodes CASSLLQGSDEQYF.

This chain connects TRBV18 to TRBJ1-2, with D maybe TRBD1 (5 bases). CDR1 and CDR2 (germline): KGHSH, LQKENI. V lost 1 base and J lost 5, with 11 bases in between. CDR3 size: 14 residues. The CDR3 bases are TGTGCCAGCTCACCACAAGCACAGGAGTATGGCTACACCTTC. Translating gives CASSPQAQEYGYTF.

This clone was seen a few times. This chain joins TRBV6-1 and TRBJ1-2; TRBD1 might be the D (5 bases). Germline V gives CDR1 MNHNS, CDR2 SASEGT. The ends were cut back, 3 bases at V and 8 bases at J, with 16 bases in the middle. CDR3 length: 14 residues. The CDR3 DNA follows: TGTGCCAGCAGTGATTGGGGACGTTTCTACGGCTACACCTTC. It yields the protein CASSDWGRFYGYTF.

The chain combines TRBV6-5 with TRBJ2-1; the match to TRBD2 covers 7 bases. The trim removed 7 bases at V and 3 bases at J, leaving 9 bases unmatched. The CDR3 runs to 15 residues. Germline V gives CDR1 MNHEY, CDR2 SVGAGI. The CDR3 DNA sequence: TGTGCCAGCAAGTCGCCGAAGCGGGACTACAATGAGCAGTTCTTC. Translating gives CASKSPKRDYNEQFF.

The chain employs TRBV2 and TRBJ2-1; 8 nucleotides line up with TRBD2. CDR3 length equals 14 residues. V lost 6 bases and J lost 4; bases outside the gene matches: 5. Germline loops: CDR1 SNHLY, CDR2 FYNNEI. The DNA for the CDR3 is TGTGCCAGCAGGGGAAGCGGGGGTTACAATGAGCAGTTCTTC. Translation: CASRGSGGYNEQFF.

The V and J genes are TRBV25-1 and TRBJ2-1; 8 bases map to TRBD2. From germline, CDR1 is MGHDK and CDR2 SYGVNS. Trimming cost V 1 base and J 8 bases; bases outside gene matches: 10. The CDR3 spans 16 residues. Written as DNA, the CDR3 is TGTGCCAGCAGTGAATTGGAGAAGCGGGAGTGGGATGAGCAGTTCTTC. Its translation: CASSELEKREWDEQFF.

The V and J genes are TRBV7-8 and TRBJ1-1; D is unclear. The CDR3 contains 16 residues. Per the germline V gene, CDR1 is SGHVS and CDR2 is FQNEAQ. V lost 5 bases and J lost 4, with 20 bases in between. This chain's CDR3 is CASSLGGKVAITEAFF. For the CDR3, the DNA is TGTGCCAGCAGCCTAGGAGGGAAAGTAGCTATCACTGAAGCTTTCTTT.

This clone was counted between two and nine times. The chain is built from TRBV29-1 and TRBJ2-7, with a tentative D call TRBD1 (6 bases). V lost 7 bases and J lost 2, with 9 bases in between. Germline V gives CDR1 SQVTM, CDR2 ANQGSEA. The CDR3 is 11 amino acids. CDR3 DNA sequence: TGCAGCGCGGGACACACCTACGAGCAGTACTTC. Amino acid sequence: CSAGHTYEQYF.

About this clone: The junction and the germline gene differ at one end; a read error may be behind it. The gene calls are TRBV29-1 and TRBJ2-2; no clear D gene. Germline values: CDR1 SQVTM, CDR2 ANQGSEA. CDR3 length equals 13 residues. The CDR3, as DNA: TGTACGGGTCGAGGACGAAGCACCGGGGAGCTGTTTTTT. The encoded protein is CTGRGRSTGELFF.

The chain links TRBV9 to TRBJ2-7; D is unresolved. The germline gives CDR1 SGDLS, CDR2 YYNGEE. The CDR3 has 14 amino acids. The V gene lost 7 bases and the J gene lost 3 bases, with 17 bases spanning the gap. The CDR3 coding sequence is TGTGCCAGCGCCGCCGAGGTAGGCGGCTACGAGCAGTACTTC. It translates to CASAAEVGGYEQYF. Drawing the rest from reference TRBV9 and TRBJ2-7, the complete variable domain is DSGVTQTPKHLITATGQRVTLRCSPRSGDLSVYWYQQSLDQGLQFLIQYYNGEERAKGNILERFSAQQFPDLHSELNLSSLELGDSALYFCASAAEVGGYEQYFGPGTRLTVT.

The chain combines TRBV7-6 with TRBJ1-2; no definite D call. The CDR3 has 13 residues. Deletions cut 4 bases from V and 6 bases from J, with 12 bases between. Germline V gene data show CDR1 as SGHVS and CDR2 as FNYEAQ. DNA for the CDR3: TGTGCCAGCAGCTCCTCCATCCAGGATGGCTACACCTTC. It is translated as CASSSSIQDGYTF.

The chain carries TRBV7-6 and TRBJ2-7; a weak D match, TRBD2 (6 bases). V was shortened by 6 bases and J by 4 bases, with 13 bases between the two germline ends. This CDR3 is built from 13 residues. From germline, CDR1 is SGHVS and CDR2 FNYEAQ. The CDR3, as DNA: TGTGCCAGCAGGGCGGGATCCGGGTACGAGCAGTACTTC. Translated, it gives CASRAGSGYEQYF.